Following are 25 T cell receptor beta chains from one sample sequenced in a study of liver allograft versus peripheral blood T cells. On the study more broadly: Transplanted livers and recipients' peripheral blood had their T cell receptor repertoires compared.

One entry per CDR3 protein results from TCRdb running MiXCR on the reads. This repertoire shows approximately 6,800 distinct CDR3 sequences, around a sixth found once; its top ten account for about 3%. These TCRs come from a human patient who had a liver transplant. Some T cells may possibly be graft donor cells.

By its share, this clonotype is medium-sized. The chain has TRBV27 and TRBJ1-6, with a tentative D call TRBD1 (6 bases). This CDR3 spans 15 amino acids. Germline V gives CDR1 MNHEY, CDR2 SMNVEV (reference sequence). Between the trimmed V and J ends, which lost 6 bases and 11 bases, there was a span of 20 bases. CDR3 amino acids: CASSPSIGGMAPLHF. In DNA, the CDR3 is TGTGCCAGCAGCCCCTCAATAGGGGGGATGGCACCCCTCCACTTT.

By frequency in the sample, this clonotype is medium-sized. This chain connects TRBV6-5 to TRBJ2-7; D remains ambiguous. The CDR3 totals 12 residues. The V end was cut by 6 bases, the J end by 5 bases, with 11 bases between. The germline CDR1 and CDR2 sequences are MNHEY and SVGAGI. CDR3 sequence reads: CASRAGLNEQYF. The CDR3 coding sequence is TGTGCCAGCAGGGCAGGTCTCAACGAGCAGTACTTC.

This clonotype was observed a handful of times. The chain combines TRBV11-1 with TRBJ2-5; D uncertain. The CDR3 contains 14 residues. The germline V gene encodes CDR1 SGHAT and CDR2 FQDESV (reference sequence). V was trimmed by 4 bases and J by 4 bases, leaving 13 bases between them. The DNA for the CDR3 is TGTGCCAGCAGCTCCTACCTGGGTCGAGAGACCCAGTACTTC. Translating it yields CASSSYLGRETQYF.

This clonotype is termed medium-sized (0.01 to 0.1%). CDR3 residues: CASSLRQLNTEAFF. The CDR3 DNA reads as TGTGCCAGCAGCTTAAGACAGTTGAACACTGAAGCTTTCTTT. The rearrangement uses TRBV5-6 and TRBJ1-1; a possible D gene is TRBD1 (5 bases). V lost 2 bases and J 0 bases, leaving 8 bases between the germline ends. The CDR3 is 14 residues long. Germline CDR1 is SGHDT and CDR2 is YYEEEE.

This clonotype is medium-sized. The chain is built from TRBV28 and TRBJ2-1; possible D gene TRBD1, 5 bases. Trimming left V 1 base short and J 11 bases short, with 12 bases between. Germline-derived CDR1 and CDR2 are MDHEN and SYDVKM. CDR3 size: 13 residues. CDR3 in amino acids: CASSLSGIEKQFF. CDR3 in DNA: TGTGCCAGCAGTTTATCAGGGATTGAAAAGCAGTTCTTC.

This clonotype is medium-sized by share. The rearrangement joins TRBV27 to TRBJ2-3; 7 bases map to TRBD2. Germline V gives CDR1 MNHEY, CDR2 SMNVEV (reference sequence). This CDR3 comprises 15 residues. V shed 4 bases and J 6 bases; nucleotides not matched to a gene: 10. Written as DNA, the CDR3 is TGTGCCAGCAGTTGGCAAGCGGGATTGTCGGATACGCAGTATTTT. Protein product: CASSWQAGLSDTQYF.

This clonotype rates as medium-sized. The genes are TRBV27 and TRBJ2-3; TRBD1 might be the D (5 bases). V lost 2 bases and J lost 0, with 15 bases in between. CDR3 length: 17 residues. Germline V gene lookup returns CDR1 MNHEY and CDR2 SMNVEV (reference sequence). CDR3 sequence: CASSLRPLGASTDTQYF. CDR3 nucleotides: TGTGCCAGCAGTTTAAGGCCCCTAGGGGCGAGCACAGATACGCAGTATTTT.

This clonotype is deemed medium-sized. The chain links TRBV6-1 to TRBJ2-7; 10 nucleotides agree with TRBD2. With V trimmed by 4 bases and J by 3 bases, 21 bases remained unmatched. The CDR3 has 20 amino acids. The germline CDR1 and CDR2 sequences are MNHNS and SASEGT. DNA for the CDR3: TGTGCCAGCAGTGCCCCAATTGGTTCTCAAACTAGCGGGGTAGACTACGAGCAGTACTTC. It codes for CASSAPIGSQTSGVDYEQYF.

This clonotype was counted only a few times. The V gene is TRBV20-1, the J gene TRBJ1-1; D unresolved. Trimming pared 0 bases from V and 3 bases from J, leaving 14 bases between. The CDR3 spans 15 residues. From germline, CDR1 is DFQATT and CDR2 SNEGSKA (reference sequence). CDR3 nucleotide sequence: TGCAGTGCTAGAGATATGATCCAAACAGACACTGAAGCTTTCTTT. Encoded protein: CSARDMIQTDTEAFF.

The J gene is TRBJ1-6, the V gene TRBV9, with D tentatively TRBD1 (5 bases). The CDR3 sequence is 14 residues long. V shed 0 bases and J shed 10 bases, with 11 bases lying between them. The germline gives CDR1 SGDLS, CDR2 YYNGEE. The CDR3 protein is CASSVGGLRSPLHF. The CDR3, as DNA: TGTGCCAGCAGCGTAGGGGGACTCCGCTCACCCCTCCACTTT.

This clonotype is medium-sized in the sample. CDR3 bases: TGTGCCAGCAGCATTACAGTGGTAGCTAACTATGGCTACACCTTC. It codes for CASSITVVANYGYTF. J is TRBJ1-2 and V is TRBV9, with unresolved D. CDR1 is SGDLS, CDR2 YYNGEE, per germline. The ends were cut back, 4 bases at V and 0 bases at J, with 13 bases in the middle. The CDR3 is 15 residues long.

This rearrangement joins TRBV5-4 to TRBJ2-5; 10 bases agree with TRBD2. V dropped 4 bases and J dropped 0; count of bases not matched to a gene: 6. CDR3 length equals 16 residues. In germline, CDR1 is SGHNT, CDR2 YYREEE (reference sequence). CDR3 amino acids: CASSSASGSDQETQYF. DNA for the CDR3: TGTGCCAGCAGCAGCGCTAGCGGGAGTGACCAAGAGACCCAGTACTTC.

The genes are TRBV5-6 and TRBJ2-7, with 9 bases matching TRBD1. Trimming at V came to 0 bases and at J to 5 bases, leaving 9 bases not matched to a gene. Germline loops: CDR1 SGHDT, CDR2 YYEEEE. The CDR3 extends over 16 amino acids. The CDR3, as DNA: TGTGCCAGCAGCTTGGGCTCGGGACAGGGTGTCCACGAGCAGTACTTC. Protein sequence: CASSLGSGQGVHEQYF.

V usage is TRBV20-1 and J usage is TRBJ2-5; a possible D gene is TRBD2 (6 bases). Looked up from germline, CDR1 is DFQATT and CDR2 is SNEGSKA (reference sequence). The CDR3 loop spans 14 amino acids. V lost 6 bases and J lost 4, with 18 bases in between. CDR3 protein: CSAIRTGVVETQYF. CDR3 sequence (DNA): TGCAGTGCGATCCGAACGGGGGTCGTAGAGACCCAGTACTTC.

This clonotype is deemed medium-sized. This sequence joins TRBV29-1 and TRBJ1-2, with D tentatively TRBD1 (5 bases). Germline V gene data show CDR1 as SQVTM and CDR2 as ANQGSEA. The V end lost 5 bases, the J end lost 7 bases, and 20 bases lay between the germline ends. The CDR3 extends over 14 amino acids. CDR3 sequence: CSVPLTAPMFGYTF. CDR3 sequence (DNA): TGCAGCGTTCCATTGACAGCCCCTATGTTTGGCTACACCTTC.

This clonotype is labeled as medium-sized. The chain links TRBV10-3 to TRBJ2-7; maybe TRBD1 (5 bases). V was shortened by 7 bases and J by 5 bases, with 18 bases between the two germline ends. The CDR3 is 14 residues long. The germline V gene has CDR1 ENHRY and CDR2 SYGVKD. Written as DNA, the CDR3 is TGTGCCATCAACCCAGGGATGACGGACGACGAGCAGTACTTC. This gives the protein CAINPGMTDDEQYF.

This clonotype was seen repeatedly, ten times or more. The gene calls are TRBV6-6 and TRBJ1-1, with 9 bases that match TRBD1. CDR1 is MNHNY and CDR2 is SVGAGI in the germline V gene (reference sequence). The CDR3 consists of 16 residues. J lost 3 bases, V lost 4 bases, and 9 bases had no gene match. Here the CDR3 reads CASSSPTGGADTEAFF. The DNA for the CDR3 is TGTGCCAGCAGTTCCCCCACAGGGGGCGCCGACACTGAAGCTTTCTTT.

This clonotype is a singleton in its sample. The chain has TRBV20-1 and TRBJ2-7; no firm D call. Deletions cut 0 bases from V and 1 base from J, with 13 bases between. Germline CDR1 is DFQATT and CDR2 is SNEGSKA (reference sequence). The CDR3 totals 15 residues. The CDR3 DNA reads TGCAGTGCTAGAGATAAGCAGGAGACGTCCTACGAGCAGTACTTC. It encodes CSARDKQETSYEQYF.

The rearrangement joins TRBV20-1 to TRBJ1-6, with TRBD1 matching over 9 bases. This CDR3 spans 14 amino acids. After removal of 3 bases from V and 8 bases from J, the junction contained 5 bases not matched to a gene. Germline assignment: CDR1 DFQATT and CDR2 SNEGSKA (reference sequence). This CDR3 is CSASPTGGDSPLHF. The DNA for the CDR3 is TGCAGTGCTAGCCCGACAGGGGGAGATTCACCCCTCCACTTT.

The table lists this clonotype with a few counts. This rearrangement joins TRBV9 to TRBJ1-6; D is perhaps TRBD1 (5 bases). Germline V gives CDR1 SGDLS, CDR2 YYNGEE. The V end was cut by 0 bases, the J end by 10 bases, with 11 bases between. CDR3 length equals 14 residues. The DNA of the CDR3 is TGTGCCAGCAGCGTAGGGGGACTCCACTCACCCCTCCACTTT. Amino acid sequence: CASSVGGLHSPLHF.

This clonotype is medium-sized by share. The chain couples TRBV18 to TRBJ2-3; the match to TRBD2 covers 9 bases. After removal of 2 bases from V and 4 bases from J, the junction contained 7 bases not matched to a gene. This CDR3 contains 16 residues. Germline-derived CDR1 and CDR2 are KGHSH and LQKENI. CDR3 sequence reads: CASSPSASGESDTQYF. CDR3 coding DNA: TGTGCCAGCTCACCATCGGCTAGCGGGGAGTCAGATACGCAGTATTTT.

This clonotype is deemed medium-sized. The V call is TRBV6-2 or TRBV6-3, the J call TRBJ2-7; no clear D. Germline V CDR1 and CDR2: MNHEY, SVGEGT. V was trimmed by 6 bases and J by 2 bases, leaving 14 bases between them. CDR3 size: 14 residues. The CDR3 is CASSQVISAYEQYF. CDR3 coding DNA: TGTGCCAGCAGCCAAGTGATAAGCGCCTACGAGCAGTACTTC.

This clonotype is medium-sized (0.01 to 0.1%) within its sample. The V and J genes are TRBV18 and TRBJ1-1; 10 bases are shared with TRBD1. Germline trimming cut 3 bases from V and 3 bases from J; bases unmatched to any gene: 13. The length of the CDR3 is 18 residues. Germline loops: CDR1 KGHSH, CDR2 LQKENI. The CDR3 sequence: CASSPTPTGGGQYTEAFF. In nucleotides, the CDR3 is TGTGCCAGCTCACCGACCCCGACAGGGGGCGGTCAGTACACTGAAGCTTTCTTT.

The genes are TRBV20-1 and TRBJ1-1; 9 nucleotides align to TRBD1. CDR3 length equals 14 residues. The germline V gene has CDR1 DFQATT and CDR2 SNEGSKA (reference sequence). Trimming cost V 1 base and J 7 bases; bases outside gene matches: 7. CDR3 DNA: TGCAGTGCTAGAGGAGACAGGGGGGTAGGTGAAGCTTTCTTT. It yields the protein CSARGDRGVGEAFF.

By its share, this clonotype is medium-sized. The chain uses TRBV19 and TRBJ1-5; possibly TRBD1 for D (5 bases). Germline V gene lookup returns CDR1 LNHDA and CDR2 SQIVND (reference sequence). V dropped 3 bases and J dropped 7 bases, with 10 bases sitting between them. This CDR3 has 13 residues. The DNA of the CDR3 is TGTGCCAGTAGTATTCCAGGGAAACAGCCCCAGCATTTT. It is translated as CASSIPGKQPQHF.